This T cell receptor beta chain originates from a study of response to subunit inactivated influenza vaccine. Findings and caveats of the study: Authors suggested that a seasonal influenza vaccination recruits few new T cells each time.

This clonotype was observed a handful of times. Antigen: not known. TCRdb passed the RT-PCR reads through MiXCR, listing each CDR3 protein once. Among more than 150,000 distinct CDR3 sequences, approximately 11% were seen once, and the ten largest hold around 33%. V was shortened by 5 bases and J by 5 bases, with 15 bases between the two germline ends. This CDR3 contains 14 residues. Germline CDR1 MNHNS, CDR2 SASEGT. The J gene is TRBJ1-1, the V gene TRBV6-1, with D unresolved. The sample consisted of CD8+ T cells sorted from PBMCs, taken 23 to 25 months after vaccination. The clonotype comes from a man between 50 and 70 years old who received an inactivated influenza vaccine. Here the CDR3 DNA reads TGTGCCAGCAGTCCCGGTTGGGGTATAACTGAAGCTTTCTTT. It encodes CASSPGWGITEAFF.